This T cell receptor (beta chain) comes out of a study of blood T cell repertoires in COVID-19. About this clone: At one of its ends the junction is not consistent with the germline gene, which may arise from a read error.

Assay used: immunoSEQ multiplex PCR; TCRdb lists only in-frame clones, some missing. The sample has a few hundred thousand clones, roughly 86% seen once. The source material was PBMCs or T cells enriched from blood (not recorded which). This sequence originates from a woman in her fifties or sixties who had recovered from COVID-19.

CDR3 loop: CASSKDNEQFF. CDR3 bases: TGTGCCAGCAGCAAAGACAACGAGCAGTTCTTC. The V gene is TRBV5-4, the J gene TRBJ2-1; no firm D call. The CDR3 runs 11 residues. Per germline, CDR1 SGHNT and CDR2 YYREEE (reference sequence).